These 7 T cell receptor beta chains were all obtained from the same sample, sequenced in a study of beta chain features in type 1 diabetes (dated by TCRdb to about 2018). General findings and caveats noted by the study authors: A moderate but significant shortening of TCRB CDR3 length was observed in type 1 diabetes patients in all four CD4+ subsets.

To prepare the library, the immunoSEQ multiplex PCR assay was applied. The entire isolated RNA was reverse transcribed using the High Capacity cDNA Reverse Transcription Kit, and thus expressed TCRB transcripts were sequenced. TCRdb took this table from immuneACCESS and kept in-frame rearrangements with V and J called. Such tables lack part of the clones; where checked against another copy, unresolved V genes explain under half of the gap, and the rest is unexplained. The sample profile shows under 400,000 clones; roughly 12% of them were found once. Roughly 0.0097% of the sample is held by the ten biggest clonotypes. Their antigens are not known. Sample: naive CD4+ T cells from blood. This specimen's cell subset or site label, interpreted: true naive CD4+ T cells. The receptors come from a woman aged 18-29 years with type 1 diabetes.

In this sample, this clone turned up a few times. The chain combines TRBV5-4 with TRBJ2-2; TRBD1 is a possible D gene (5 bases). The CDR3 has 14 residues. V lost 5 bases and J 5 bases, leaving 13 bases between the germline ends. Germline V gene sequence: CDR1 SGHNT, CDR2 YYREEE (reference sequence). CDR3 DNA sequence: TGTGCCAGCAGAGAGGACATAGGGACCGGGGAGCTGTTTTTT. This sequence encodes CASREDIGTGELFF.

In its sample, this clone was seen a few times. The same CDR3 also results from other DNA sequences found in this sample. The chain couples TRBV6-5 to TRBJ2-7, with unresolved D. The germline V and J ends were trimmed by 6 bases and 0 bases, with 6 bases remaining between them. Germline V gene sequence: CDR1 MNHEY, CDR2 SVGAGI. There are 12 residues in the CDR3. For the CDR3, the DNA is TGTGCCAGCAGCCCCAGCTCCTACGAGCAGTACTTC. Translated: CASSPSSYEQYF.

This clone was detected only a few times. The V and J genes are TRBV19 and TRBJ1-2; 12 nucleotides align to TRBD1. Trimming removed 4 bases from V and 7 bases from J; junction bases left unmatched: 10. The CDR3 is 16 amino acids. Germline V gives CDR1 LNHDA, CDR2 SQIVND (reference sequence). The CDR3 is CASSTEPGQGAAGYTF. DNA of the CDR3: TGTGCCAGTAGTACAGAACCGGGACAGGGGGCTGCTGGCTACACCTTC.

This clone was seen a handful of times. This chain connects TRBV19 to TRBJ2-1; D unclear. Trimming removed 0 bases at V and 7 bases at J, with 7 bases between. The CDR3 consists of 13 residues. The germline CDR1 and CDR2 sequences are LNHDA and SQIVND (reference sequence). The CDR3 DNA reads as TGTGCCAGTAGTATAGATCGAGTTAATGAGCAGTTCTTC. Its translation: CASSIDRVNEQFF.

The CDR3, as DNA: TGTGCCAGCAGTTTTTCGTCCGGGACAAATTTTCCCTACGAGCAGTACTTC. Translation: CASSFSSGTNFPYEQYF. The chain carries TRBV27 and TRBJ2-7; a possible D gene is TRBD1 (6 bases). CDR3 length: 17 residues. Germline V gene data show CDR1 as MNHEY and CDR2 as SMNVEV (reference sequence). The V gene lost 3 bases and the J gene lost 2 bases, with 20 bases spanning the gap.

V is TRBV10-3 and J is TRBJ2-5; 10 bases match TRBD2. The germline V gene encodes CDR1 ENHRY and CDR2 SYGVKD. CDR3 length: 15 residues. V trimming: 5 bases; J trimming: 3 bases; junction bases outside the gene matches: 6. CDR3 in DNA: TGTGCCATCAGTTCAGCCGGACTAGCGGAAGAGACCCAGTACTTC. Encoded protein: CAISSAGLAEETQYF.

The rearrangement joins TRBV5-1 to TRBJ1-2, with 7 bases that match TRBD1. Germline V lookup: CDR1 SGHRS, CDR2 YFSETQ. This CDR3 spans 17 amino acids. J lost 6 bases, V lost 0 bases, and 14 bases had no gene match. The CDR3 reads CASSLGLQGREKDGYTF. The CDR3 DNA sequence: TGCGCCAGCAGCTTGGGGCTACAGGGGAGAGAGAAGGATGGCTACACCTTC.